What follows is one TCR beta chain and its context. Its target is not known. The record originates from a study of cytomegalovirus exposure and HLA in healthy donors. Study at large: In a previous analysis, about 100 million unique TCR beta sequences were found from 150 million to 200 million T cells. Overall study findings and caveats: Associated with cytomegalovirus, according to the listing, were some 180 TCR beta chains. As a later analysis revealed, most CMV-associated TCR beta chains appeared HLA-restricted. In an earlier analysis, most TCR beta V segments were productive about 87% or about 30% of the time.

PCR primers comprised 60 Vbeta and 13 Jbeta primers. Produced via immunoSEQ multiplex PCR; TCRdb's table is partial and in-frame only. This sample has some 140,000 clones; approximately 80% occur once, and the top ten carry roughly 5.3%. There are 15 residues in the CDR3. The V gene end was trimmed by 5 bases and the J gene end by 6 bases; junction bases not matched to a gene: 7. Germline lookup yields CDR1 SEHNR and CDR2 FQNEAQ (reference sequence). Sequenced: PBMCs. This chain links TRBV7-9 with TRBJ1-5; 10 nucleotides agree with TRBD1. This TCR was recovered from a woman in her 40s in good health and CMV-seropositive. Here the CDR3 DNA reads TGTGCCAGCAGCCCCGGGACAGGGGCCACTCAGCCCCAGCATTTT. Residues: CASSPGTGATQPQHF.